This T cell receptor (beta chain) originates from a study of beta chain features in type 1 diabetes. Study in general: All of the samples together had roughly 110 million sorted cells examined.

About this clone itself: As yet, its antigen is unknown.

Study-wide points: Whether HLA type affects TCRB rearrangement stayed undetermined in the present work. A pattern of fewer insertions and more deletions at VDJ junctions was seen in type 1 diabetes patients. It was possible that PCR favored shorter templates, equally so in patients and controls.

The entirety of the isolated RNA underwent reverse transcription, so expressed TCRB transcripts were sequenced. Some clones are missing from TCRdb's copy, which holds only in-frame ones; the method was immunoSEQ multiplex PCR. This table has more than 150,000 clones, roughly an eighth appearing once. The CDR3 has 17 residues. Germline V gene lookup returns CDR1 SNHLY and CDR2 FYNNEI. V was clipped by 1 base and J by 0 bases, with 13 bases between them. The V gene is TRBV2, the J gene TRBJ2-4, with D possibly being TRBD1 (5 bases). The sequence was obtained from a woman aged 18-29 years in good health. Sequenced input: central memory CD4+ T cells from blood. CDR3: CASSEGSGWEAKNIQYF. The DNA for the CDR3 is TGTGCCAGCAGTGAAGGTTCAGGGTGGGAAGCCAAAAACATTCAGTACTTC.